A selection of T cell receptor beta chains follows, all from one sample in a study of OX40 agonist ivuxolimab in advanced cancers. TCRdb keeps only in-frame clones here, not all; method: immunoSEQ multiplex PCR. In the table there are around 83,000 clones, over 75% of which are singletons. The sample in question was CD4+ or CD8+ T cells sorted from blood, obtained in a trial of the OX40 agonist ivuxolimab. All receptors come from an adult with an advanced solid tumor such as melanoma, head and neck, liver or kidney cancer. Each CDR3 is given with its conserved first and last residue. Each record gives: clone size, D gene, CDR3 length, V gene, J gene, CDR3 DNA, CDR3 protein. The D gene is left open where the match is weak. Clone size is shown for a subset of rows, as once, few, many or a class of expanded clone.

size: -; D: -; length: 12; V: TRBV6-5; J: TRBJ1-3; DNA: TGTGCCAGCAGTACACAGGGAAACACCATATATTTT; CDR3: CASSTQGNTIYF
size: -; D: TRBD1; length: 14; V: TRBV29-1; J: TRBJ2-2; DNA: TGCAGCGTTGAAAAGGACAGGGACAACGGGGAGCTGTTTTTT; CDR3: CSVEKDRDNGELFF
size: -; D: TRBD1; length: 16; V: TRBV7-9; J: TRBJ2-2; DNA: TGTGCCAGCAGCTTCCCCGGACAGGGGTTCACCGGGGAGCTGTTTTTT; CDR3: CASSFPGQGFTGELFF
size: -; D: -; length: 12; V: TRBV2; J: TRBJ2-1; DNA: TGTGCCAGCAGTGCACGGAACAATGAGCAGTTCTTC; CDR3: CASSARNNEQFF
size: -; D: -; length: 16; V: TRBV9; J: TRBJ2-7; DNA: TGTGCCAGCAGCGTAGGATCCACGGGAGACCGCCACGAGCAGTACTTC; CDR3: CASSVGSTGDRHEQYF
size: -; D: TRBD2; length: 16; V: TRBV11-2; J: TRBJ2-3; DNA: TGTGCCAGCAGCCTCCGGACTAGGCCCCCGGGAGATACGCAGTATTTT; CDR3: CASSLRTRPPGDTQYF
size: -; D: -; length: 14; V: TRBV2; J: TRBJ1-5; DNA: TGTGCCAGCAGTGGGTACAGTCTTGGTCAGCCCCAGCATTTT; CDR3: CASSGYSLGQPQHF
size: -; D: TRBD1; length: 15; V: TRBV13; J: TRBJ2-1; DNA: TGTGCCAGCAGCGACGCCGGGCAGGGGGCGGGTGAGCAGTTCTTC; CDR3: CASSDAGQGAGEQFF
size: once; D: TRBD1; length: 17; V: TRBV5-1; J: TRBJ2-6; DNA: TGCGCCAGCAGCTATGACAGGGGCGCTTCTGGGGCCAACGTCCTGACTTTC; CDR3: CASSYDRGASGANVLTF
size: -; D: TRBD1; length: 13; V: TRBV2; J: TRBJ1-2; DNA: TGTGCCAGCAGCGCCGGGACAGACTATGGCTACACCTTC; CDR3: CASSAGTDYGYTF
size: -; D: -; length: 13; V: TRBV19; J: TRBJ1-1; DNA: TGTGCCAGTAGTATAGAGCGGGACACTGAAGCTTTCTTT; CDR3: CASSIERDTEAFF
size: -; D: -; length: 11; V: TRBV21-1; J: TRBJ1-1; DNA: TGTGCCAGAGGACAGGGCACTGAAGCTTTCTTT; CDR3: CARGQGTEAFF